The TCR beta chain described here comes from a study of blood T cell repertoires in COVID-19 (dated by TCRdb to the early 2020s). Broadly, across the study: Samples from collaborators originated in the United States, Italy and Spain and spanned both the acute and convalescent phases of COVID-19. The material from the prospective study consisted of cDNA or gDNA derived from T cells, B-cell-depleted T cells, or PBMCs. Subjects who had been exposed to COVID-19, were actively infected with it, or had recovered from it provided the deeply sampled blood TCRbeta repertoires that made up the dataset. The repertoires were made available in a free public database intended to serve as a resource for research on the immune response to SARS-CoV-2. The samples were drawn from two sources: the first 160 participants of the ongoing ImmuneRACE study, and 1,200 or so subjects contributed by 6 global collaborators. Sample metadata almost always included a de-identified subject ID, COVID-19 status, age in years and sex. Where HLA class I and class II types were available, the types were taken from metadata supplied by the sample provider, not from assay-based typing.

TCRbeta CDR3 regions were amplified from genomic DNA by means of the immunoSEQ Assay, a bias-controlled multiplex PCR. The published analysis was carried out like this. The number of nucleated cells in each sample was estimated from the amplification of reference gene primers within the assay. To quantify the absolute abundance of each unique TCRbeta CDR3 rearrangement, sequence reads were collapsed and filtered. For each sample, productive Simpson clonality was calculated as the square root of Simpson's diversity index over productive rearrangements. Held by TCRdb, this immuneACCESS table contains in-frame sequences only and omits some clones. Under half of the omission traces to an unresolved V gene where checked; the cause of the rest is unknown. The DNA gave D and trimming, while V, J and clone size come from that table. Present in this sample are 80,000 or so clones, about four fifths of which were seen just once. Jointly, the top ten make up around 9% of the sample.

Taken from cysteine to phenylalanine, the CDR3 has 18 residues. Only the CDR3 portion is preserved as DNA: 54 bases, with reading frame beginning at the first base. On the study overall, not on this receptor specifically: How much clinical and demographic metadata was included differed by source and by participant, and the metadata was provided uncurated.

The collaborating institutions used their own protocols to collect whole blood in K2EDTA tubes. For TCRbeta analysis, collaborators shipped samples in one of three forms: frozen whole blood, isolated PBMCs, or DNA extracted from either of those sample types. With regard to this clone: This receptor's antigen is unknown. The sample holds no much larger clone one base away, and base qualities are not on file.

Sequenced: peripheral blood. This sequence originates from a human donor in a cohort sampled during active COVID-19. The chain employs TRBV21-1 and TRBJ2-3; the table's D call of TRBD2 was not tested on the DNA. TRBV21-1 is designated a pseudogene. The sequenced DNA is TGTGCCAGCAGCCAGGGGGTAGCGGGGGCCCATAGCACAGATACGCAGTATTTT. It translates as CASSQGVAGAHSTDTQYF.